A selection of T cell receptor beta chains follows, all from one sample in a study of T cell responses to AZD1222 COVID-19 vaccine. Clones were read by immunoSEQ multiplex PCR, and TCRdb kept only the in-frame ones, dropping some. The sample contains 75,000 to 100,000 clones, 85% to 90% of which appear only once. The sample consisted of peripheral blood, taken on day 0 of AZD1222 vaccination. All receptors derive from an adult in good health. The CDR3 runs from the conserved cysteine through the conserved F or W. A D gene is named only where the DNA matches it firmly. For some rows the clone size is stated as once, few or many, or as a class when expanded; others skip it.

V,size,J,D,CDR3,DNA
TRBV9,-,TRBJ1-6,-,CASSPFRVDSPLHF,TGTGCCAGCAGCCCTTTCAGGGTAGATTCACCCCTCCACTTT
TRBV7-2,-,TRBJ1-1,-,CASIKEQGGTMNTEAFF,TGTGCCAGCATCAAAGAGCAGGGTGGGACCATGAACACTGAAGCTTTCTTT
TRBV6-1,-,TRBJ2-2,-,CASSEIRTRTGELFF,TGTGCCAGCAGTGAAATTCGGACCCGCACCGGGGAGCTGTTTTTT
TRBV18,-,TRBJ2-3,-,CASSPPHSTDTQYF,TGTGCCAGCTCACCACCGCACAGCACAGATACGCAGTATTTT
TRBV24-1,-,TRBJ1-5,-,CATSDPRGSNQPQHF,TGTGCCACCAGTGACCCACGAGGTAGCAATCAGCCCCAGCATTTT
TRBV3-1/TRBV3-2,-,TRBJ1-2,-,CASSQDFGGAGYTF,TGTGCCAGCAGCCAAGACTTCGGGGGCGCGGGCTACACCTTC
TRBV28,-,TRBJ2-3,TRBD2,CASSDPGLAGKDTQYF,TGTGCCAGCAGTGATCCAGGACTAGCGGGAAAAGATACGCAGTATTTT
TRBV7-9,-,TRBJ2-1,TRBD2,CASRLTSGNNEQFF,TGTGCCAGCAGACTGACTAGCGGGAACAATGAGCAGTTCTTC
TRBV11-2,-,TRBJ1-3,-,CASSLGGASGNTIYF,TGTGCCAGCAGCTTAGGTGGGGCCTCTGGAAACACCATATATTTT
TRBV4-1,once,TRBJ2-3,-,CASSPIPGDGTDTQYF,TGCGCCAGCAGCCCCATCCCAGGGGATGGGACAGATACGCAGTATTTT
TRBV3-1/TRBV3-2,-,TRBJ2-7,-,CASSQGVGSWSEQYF,TGTGCCAGCAGCCAAGGGGTCGGGAGTTGGAGCGAGCAGTACTTC
TRBV6-6,-,TRBJ1-2,-,CAHTGWKPLGYGYTF,TGTGCCCATACGGGGTGGAAGCCATTGGGCTATGGCTACACCTTC
TRBV27,-,TRBJ2-2,-,CASSSKSHRSNTGELFF,TGTGCCAGCAGTTCAAAGTCCCACAGATCGAACACCGGGGAGCTGTTTTTT
TRBV19,-,TRBJ1-1,-,CASSENTEAFF,TGTGCCAGTAGCGAGAACACTGAAGCTTTCTTT
TRBV30,-,TRBJ1-4,TRBD1,CAWSDPGTGGEKLFF,TGTGCCTGGAGTGATCCCGGGACAGGGGGTGAAAAACTGTTTTTT
TRBV5-1,once,TRBJ2-7,TRBD1,CASSSGPGQGVEQYF,TGCGCCAGCAGCTCCGGACCGGGACAGGGGGTTGAGCAGTACTTC